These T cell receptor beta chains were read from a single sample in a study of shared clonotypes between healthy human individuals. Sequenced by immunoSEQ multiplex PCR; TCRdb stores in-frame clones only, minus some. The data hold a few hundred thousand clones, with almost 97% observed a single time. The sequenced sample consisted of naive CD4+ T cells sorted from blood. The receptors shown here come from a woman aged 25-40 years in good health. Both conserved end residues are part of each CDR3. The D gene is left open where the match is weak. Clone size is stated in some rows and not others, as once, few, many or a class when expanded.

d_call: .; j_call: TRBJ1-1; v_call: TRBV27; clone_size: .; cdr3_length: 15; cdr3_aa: CASSLQGAGGTEAFF; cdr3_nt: TGTGCCAGCAGTTTACAGGGCGCGGGTGGCACTGAAGCTTTCTTT
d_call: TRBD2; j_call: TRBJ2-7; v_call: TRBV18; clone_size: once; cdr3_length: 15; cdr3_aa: CASSPVETSGYEQYF; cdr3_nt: TGTGCCAGCTCACCCGTTGAGACTAGCGGCTACGAGCAGTACTTC
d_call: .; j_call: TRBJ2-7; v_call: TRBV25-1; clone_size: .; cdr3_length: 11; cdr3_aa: CASMSPYEQYF; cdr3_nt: TGTGCCAGCATGTCCCCCTACGAGCAGTACTTC
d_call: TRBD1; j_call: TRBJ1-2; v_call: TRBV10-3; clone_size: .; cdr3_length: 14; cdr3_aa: CAISVTGAGYGYTF; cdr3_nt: TGTGCCATCAGTGTGACAGGGGCTGGGTATGGCTACACCTTC
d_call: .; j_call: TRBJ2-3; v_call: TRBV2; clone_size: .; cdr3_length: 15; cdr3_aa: CASSEQGTSTDTQYF; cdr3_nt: TGTGCCAGCAGTGAACAGGGGACTAGCACAGATACGCAGTATTTT
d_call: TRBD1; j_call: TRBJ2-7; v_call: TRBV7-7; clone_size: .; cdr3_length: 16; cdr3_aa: CASSFASGQGPPEQYF; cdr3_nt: TGTGCCAGCAGCTTCGCCTCGGGACAGGGCCCTCCCGAGCAGTACTTC
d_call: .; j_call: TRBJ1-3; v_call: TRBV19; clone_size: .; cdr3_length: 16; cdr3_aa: CASSTQAIGSGNTIYF; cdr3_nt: TGTGCCAGTAGTACCCAGGCGATTGGGTCTGGAAACACCATATATTTT
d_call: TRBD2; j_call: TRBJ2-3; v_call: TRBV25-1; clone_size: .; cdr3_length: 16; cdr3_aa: CASSDPTSGGTDTQYF; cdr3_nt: TGTGCCAGCAGTGACCCGACTAGCGGAGGCACAGATACGCAGTATTTT
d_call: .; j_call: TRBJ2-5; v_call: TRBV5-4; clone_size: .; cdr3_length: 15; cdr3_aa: CASSLEQEVGETQYF; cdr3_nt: TGTGCCAGCAGCTTGGAACAGGAGGTGGGGGAGACCCAGTACTTC
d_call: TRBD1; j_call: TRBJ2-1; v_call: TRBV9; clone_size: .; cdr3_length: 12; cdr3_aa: CASSGTGVEQFF; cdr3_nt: TGTGCCAGCAGCGGGACAGGGGTTGAGCAGTTCTTC
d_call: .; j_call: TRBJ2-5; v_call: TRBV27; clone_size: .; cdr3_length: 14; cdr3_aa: CASSPPARQETQYF; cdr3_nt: TGTGCCAGCAGCCCCCCCGCCCGCCAAGAGACCCAGTACTTC
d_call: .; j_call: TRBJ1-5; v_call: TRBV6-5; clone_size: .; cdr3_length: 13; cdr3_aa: CASQRGVGQPQHF; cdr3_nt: TGTGCCAGCCAAAGGGGGGTGGGGCAGCCCCAGCATTTT
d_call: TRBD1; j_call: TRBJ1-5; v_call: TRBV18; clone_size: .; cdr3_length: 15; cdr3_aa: CASSPGQADNQPQHF; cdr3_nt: TGTGCCAGCTCACCGGGACAGGCTGACAATCAGCCCCAGCATTTT
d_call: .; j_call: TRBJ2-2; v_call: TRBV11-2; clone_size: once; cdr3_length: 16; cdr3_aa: CASSLVGSGNTGELFF; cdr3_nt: TGTGCCAGCAGCTTAGTAGGTAGCGGGAACACCGGGGAGCTGTTTTTT
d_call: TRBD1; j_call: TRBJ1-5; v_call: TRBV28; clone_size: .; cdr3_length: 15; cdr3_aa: CASSTQGQGDQPQHF; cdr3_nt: TGTGCCAGCAGTACACAGGGACAGGGGGACCAGCCCCAGCATTTT
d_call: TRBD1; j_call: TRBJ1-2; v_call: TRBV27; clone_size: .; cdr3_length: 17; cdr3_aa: CASSQQGPGRINYGYTF; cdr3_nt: TGTGCCAGCAGTCAACAGGGGCCGGGGAGGATAAACTATGGCTACACCTTC
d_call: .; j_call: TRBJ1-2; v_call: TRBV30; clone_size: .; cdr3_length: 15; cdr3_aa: CAWSGTGGLNYGYTF; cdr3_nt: TGTGCCTGGAGTGGTACCGGGGGCCTGAACTATGGCTACACCTTC
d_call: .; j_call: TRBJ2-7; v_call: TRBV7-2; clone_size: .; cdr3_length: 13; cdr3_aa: CASTLGVSYEQYF; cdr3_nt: TGTGCCAGCACTTTGGGGGTATCCTACGAGCAGTACTTC
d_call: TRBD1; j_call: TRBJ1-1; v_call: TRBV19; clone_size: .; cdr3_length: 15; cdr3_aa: CASSPRQGANTEAFF; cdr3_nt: TGTGCCAGTAGTCCTCGACAGGGGGCTAACACTGAAGCTTTCTTT
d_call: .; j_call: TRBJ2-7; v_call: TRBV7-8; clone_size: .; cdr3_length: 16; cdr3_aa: CASSLVMRDAPYEQYF; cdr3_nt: TGTGCCAGCAGCTTAGTGATGCGGGACGCACCCTACGAGCAGTACTTC
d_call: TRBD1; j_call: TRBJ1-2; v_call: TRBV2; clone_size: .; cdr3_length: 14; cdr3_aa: CASSPGGAGYGYTF; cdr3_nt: TGTGCCAGCAGCCCAGGGGGCGCTGGCTATGGCTACACCTTC
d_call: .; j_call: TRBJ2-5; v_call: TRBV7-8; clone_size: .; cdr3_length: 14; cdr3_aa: CASSLGSGVETQYF; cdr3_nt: TGTGCCAGCAGCTTAGGATCGGGAGTAGAGACCCAGTACTTC
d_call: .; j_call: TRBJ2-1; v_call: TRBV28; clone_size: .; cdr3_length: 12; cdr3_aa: CASSGARDEQFF; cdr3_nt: TGTGCCAGCAGTGGAGCTAGGGATGAGCAGTTCTTC
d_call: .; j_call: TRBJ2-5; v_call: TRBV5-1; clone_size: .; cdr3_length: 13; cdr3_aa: CASSQGSFETQYF; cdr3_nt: TGCGCCAGCAGCCAGGGGAGTTTCGAGACCCAGTACTTC
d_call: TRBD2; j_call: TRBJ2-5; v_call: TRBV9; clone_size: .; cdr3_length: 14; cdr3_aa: CASSVSLAEETQYF; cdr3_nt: TGTGCCAGCAGCGTCTCACTAGCGGAAGAGACCCAGTACTTC
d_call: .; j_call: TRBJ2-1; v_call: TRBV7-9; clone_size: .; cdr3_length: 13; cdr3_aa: CASSPSWGTEQFF; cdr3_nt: TGTGCCAGCAGTCCCTCTTGGGGCACTGAGCAGTTCTTC
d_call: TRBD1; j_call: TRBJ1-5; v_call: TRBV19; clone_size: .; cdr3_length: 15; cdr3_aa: CASNRGLNSNQPQHF; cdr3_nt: TGTGCCAGTAACAGGGGGCTAAATAGCAATCAGCCCCAGCATTTT
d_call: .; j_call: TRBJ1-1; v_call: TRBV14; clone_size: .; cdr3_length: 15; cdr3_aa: CATAMIDRENTEAFF; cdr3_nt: TGTGCCACCGCTATGATAGACAGAGAGAACACTGAAGCTTTCTTT
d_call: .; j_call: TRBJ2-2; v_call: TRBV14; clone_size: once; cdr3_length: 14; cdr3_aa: CASSPLVGPGELFF; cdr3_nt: TGTGCCAGCAGCCCCCTCGTTGGGCCCGGGGAGCTGTTTTTT
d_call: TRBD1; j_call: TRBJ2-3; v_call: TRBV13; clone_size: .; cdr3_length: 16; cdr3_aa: CASSLGTGSGPDTQYF; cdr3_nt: TGTGCCAGCAGCTTAGGGACAGGGTCGGGCCCAGATACGCAGTATTTT
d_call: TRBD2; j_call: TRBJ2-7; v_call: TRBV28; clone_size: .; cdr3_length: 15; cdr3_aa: CASSPAVSGNYEQYF; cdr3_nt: TGTGCCAGCAGCCCCGCCGTTAGCGGGAACTACGAGCAGTACTTC
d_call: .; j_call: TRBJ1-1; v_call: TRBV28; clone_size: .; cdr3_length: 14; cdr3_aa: CASSSDRRNTEAFF; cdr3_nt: TGTGCCAGCAGTTCTGACAGGAGGAACACTGAAGCTTTCTTT
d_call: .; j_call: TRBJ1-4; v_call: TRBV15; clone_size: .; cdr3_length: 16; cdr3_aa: CATSSTLGAPNEKLFF; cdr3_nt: TGTGCCACCAGCTCCACCTTGGGGGCCCCTAATGAAAAACTGTTTTTT
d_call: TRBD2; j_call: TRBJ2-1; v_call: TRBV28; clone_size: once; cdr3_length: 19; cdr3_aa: CASSYLGLAGGPSYNEQFF; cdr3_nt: TGTGCCAGCAGTTACCTGGGACTAGCGGGAGGGCCTTCCTACAATGAGCAGTTCTTC
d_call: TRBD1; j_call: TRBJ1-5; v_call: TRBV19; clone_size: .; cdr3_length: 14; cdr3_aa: CASSTGQGVRPQHF; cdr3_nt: TGTGCCAGTAGTACGGGACAGGGAGTGAGGCCCCAGCATTTT
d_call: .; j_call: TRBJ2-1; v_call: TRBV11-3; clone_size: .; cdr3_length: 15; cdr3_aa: CASSLGLSSYNEQFF; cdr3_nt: TGTGCCAGCAGCTTAGGTCTTAGCTCCTACAATGAGCAGTTCTTC
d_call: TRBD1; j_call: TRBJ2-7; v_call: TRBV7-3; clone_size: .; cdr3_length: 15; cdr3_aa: CASSFTGTGGYEQYF; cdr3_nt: TGTGCCAGCAGCTTTACCGGGACAGGGGGCTACGAGCAGTACTTC
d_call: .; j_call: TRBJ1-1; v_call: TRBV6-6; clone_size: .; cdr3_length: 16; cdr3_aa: CASSYSRRGGDTEAFF; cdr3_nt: TGTGCCAGCAGTTACTCGCGCAGGGGAGGGGACACTGAAGCTTTCTTT
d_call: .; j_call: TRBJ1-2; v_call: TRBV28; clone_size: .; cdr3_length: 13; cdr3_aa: CASRLGTDYGYTF; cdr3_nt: TGTGCCAGCAGACTAGGCACGGACTATGGCTACACCTTC
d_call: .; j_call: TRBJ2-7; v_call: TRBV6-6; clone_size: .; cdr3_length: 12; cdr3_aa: CASSYDGYEQYF; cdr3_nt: TGTGCCAGCAGTTACGACGGATACGAGCAGTACTTC
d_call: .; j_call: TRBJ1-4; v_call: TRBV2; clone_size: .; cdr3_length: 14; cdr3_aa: CASSPGVGPGKLFF; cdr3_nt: TGTGCCAGCAGCCCCGGAGTGGGGCCGGGAAAACTGTTTTTT
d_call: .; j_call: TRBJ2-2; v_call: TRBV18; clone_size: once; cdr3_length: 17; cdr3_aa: CASSPPSGPQGTGELFF; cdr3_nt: TGTGCCAGCTCACCACCGAGCGGACCACAGGGCACCGGGGAGCTGTTTTTT
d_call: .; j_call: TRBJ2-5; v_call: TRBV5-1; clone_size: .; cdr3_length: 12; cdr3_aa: CASSLDQETQYF; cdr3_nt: TGCGCCAGCAGCCTTGACCAAGAGACCCAGTACTTC
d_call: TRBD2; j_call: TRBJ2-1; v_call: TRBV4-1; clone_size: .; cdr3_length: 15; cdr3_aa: CASSQTGTSDYEQFF; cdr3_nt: TGCGCCAGCAGCCAGACCGGGACTAGCGATTATGAGCAGTTCTTC
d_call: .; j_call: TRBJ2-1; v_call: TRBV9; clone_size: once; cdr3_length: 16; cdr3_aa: CASSVAPTAFPDEQFF; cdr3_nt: TGTGCCAGCAGCGTAGCCCCAACGGCTTTTCCGGATGAGCAGTTCTTC
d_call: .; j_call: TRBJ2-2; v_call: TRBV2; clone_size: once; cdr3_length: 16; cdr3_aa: CARSGGGRADTGELFF; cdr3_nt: TGTGCCAGATCTGGTGGGGGGCGCGCGGACACCGGGGAGCTGTTTTTT
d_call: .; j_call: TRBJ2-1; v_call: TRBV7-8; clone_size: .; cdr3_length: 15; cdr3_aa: CASSFNLPEYNEQFF; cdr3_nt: TGTGCCAGCAGCTTCAACCTCCCAGAGTACAATGAGCAGTTCTTC
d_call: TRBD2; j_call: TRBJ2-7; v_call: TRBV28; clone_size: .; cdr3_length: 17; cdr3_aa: CASSFPSRLAGYYEQYF; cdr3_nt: TGTGCCAGCAGTTTCCCCAGCCGACTAGCGGGGTATTACGAGCAGTACTTC
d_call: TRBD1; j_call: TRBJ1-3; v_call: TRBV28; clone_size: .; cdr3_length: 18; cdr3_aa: CASSLRDRGVARGNTIYF; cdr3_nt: TGTGCCAGCAGTTTACGGGACAGGGGAGTCGCGAGGGGAAACACCATATATTTT
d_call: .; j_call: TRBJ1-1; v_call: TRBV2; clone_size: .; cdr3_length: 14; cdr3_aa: CASSEQGANTEAFF; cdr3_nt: TGTGCCAGCAGTGAACAGGGTGCGAACACTGAAGCTTTCTTT
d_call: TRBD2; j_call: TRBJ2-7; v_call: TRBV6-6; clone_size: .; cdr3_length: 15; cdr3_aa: CASSPLGLAGYEQYF; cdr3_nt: TGTGCCAGCAGTCCACTCGGACTAGCGGGCTACGAGCAGTACTTC
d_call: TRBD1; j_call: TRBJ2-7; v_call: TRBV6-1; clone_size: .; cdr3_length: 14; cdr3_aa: CASSVTGNGYEQYF; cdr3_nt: TGTGCCAGCAGTGTGACAGGGAATGGTTACGAGCAGTACTTC
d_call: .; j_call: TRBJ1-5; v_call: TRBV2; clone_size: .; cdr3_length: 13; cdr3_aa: CASRRDGGGPQHF; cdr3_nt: TGTGCCAGCAGGCGGGACGGCGGGGGGCCCCAGCATTTT
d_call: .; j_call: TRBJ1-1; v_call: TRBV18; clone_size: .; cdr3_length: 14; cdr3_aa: CASSPPTENTEAFF; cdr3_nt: TGTGCCAGCTCACCACCGACAGAGAACACTGAAGCTTTCTTT
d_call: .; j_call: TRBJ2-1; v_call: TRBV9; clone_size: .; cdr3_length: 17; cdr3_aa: CASSVTVSGGAYNEQFF; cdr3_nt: TGTGCCAGCAGCGTAACGGTCAGTGGGGGAGCCTACAATGAGCAGTTCTTC
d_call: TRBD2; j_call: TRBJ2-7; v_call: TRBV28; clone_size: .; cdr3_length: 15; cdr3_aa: CASSGGLAGSYEQYF; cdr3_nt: TGTGCCAGCAGTGGGGGACTAGCGGGCTCCTACGAGCAGTACTTC
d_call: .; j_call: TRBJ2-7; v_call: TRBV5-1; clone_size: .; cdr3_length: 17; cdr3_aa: CASRMGPNPNRAPEQYF; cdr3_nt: TGCGCCAGCAGGATGGGCCCAAACCCAAACAGGGCCCCCGAGCAGTACTTC
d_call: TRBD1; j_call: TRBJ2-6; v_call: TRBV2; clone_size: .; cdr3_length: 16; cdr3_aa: CATPGQGPSGANVLTF; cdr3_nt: TGTGCCACCCCGGGACAGGGACCTTCTGGGGCCAACGTCCTGACTTTC